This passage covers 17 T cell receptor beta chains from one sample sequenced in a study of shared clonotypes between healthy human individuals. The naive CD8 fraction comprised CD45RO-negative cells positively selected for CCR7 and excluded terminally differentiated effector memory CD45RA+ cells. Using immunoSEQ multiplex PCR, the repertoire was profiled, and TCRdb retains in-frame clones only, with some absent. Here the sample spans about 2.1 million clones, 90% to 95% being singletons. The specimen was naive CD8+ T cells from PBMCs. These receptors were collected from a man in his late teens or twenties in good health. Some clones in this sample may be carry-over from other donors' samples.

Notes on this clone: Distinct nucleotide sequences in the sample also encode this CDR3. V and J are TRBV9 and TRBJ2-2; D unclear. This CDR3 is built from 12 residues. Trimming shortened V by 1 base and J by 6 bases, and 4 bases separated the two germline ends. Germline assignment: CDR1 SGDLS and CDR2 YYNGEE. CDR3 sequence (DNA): TGTGCCAGCAGCGTAAGTTCCGGGGAGCTGTTTTTT. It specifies CASSVSSGELFF.

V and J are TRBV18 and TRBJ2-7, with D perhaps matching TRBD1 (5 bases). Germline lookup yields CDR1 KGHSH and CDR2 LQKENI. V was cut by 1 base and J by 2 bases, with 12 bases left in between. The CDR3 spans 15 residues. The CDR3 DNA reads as TGTGCCAGCTCACCACTTGCGACAGCAACCTACGAGCAGTACTTC. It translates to CASSPLATATYEQYF.

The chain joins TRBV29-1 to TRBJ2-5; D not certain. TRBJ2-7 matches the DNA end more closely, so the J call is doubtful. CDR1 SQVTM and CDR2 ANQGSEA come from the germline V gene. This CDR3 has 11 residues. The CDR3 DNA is TGCAGCGTTGATGTGGACTACGAGCAGTACTTC. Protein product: CSVDVDYEQYF.

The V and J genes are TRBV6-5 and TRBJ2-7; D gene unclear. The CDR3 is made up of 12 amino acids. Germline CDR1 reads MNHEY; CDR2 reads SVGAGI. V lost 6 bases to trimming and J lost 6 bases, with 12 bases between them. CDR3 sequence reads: CASREGLGEQYF. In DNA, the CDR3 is TGTGCCAGCAGGGAAGGTCTGGGCGAGCAGTACTTC.

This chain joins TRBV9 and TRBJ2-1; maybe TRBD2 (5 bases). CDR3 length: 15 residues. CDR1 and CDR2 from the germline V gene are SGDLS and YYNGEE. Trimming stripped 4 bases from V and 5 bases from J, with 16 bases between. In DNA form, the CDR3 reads TGTGCCAGCAGCTTAAGAACCGGGGTTAACAATGAGCAGTTCTTC. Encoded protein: CASSLRTGVNNEQFF.

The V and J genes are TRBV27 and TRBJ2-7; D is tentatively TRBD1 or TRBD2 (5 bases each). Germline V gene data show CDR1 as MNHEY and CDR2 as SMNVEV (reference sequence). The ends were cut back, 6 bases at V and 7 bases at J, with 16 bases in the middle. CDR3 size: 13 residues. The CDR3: CASSYEGFREQYF. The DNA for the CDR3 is TGTGCCAGCAGCTACGAGGGGTTCCGGGAGCAGTACTTC.

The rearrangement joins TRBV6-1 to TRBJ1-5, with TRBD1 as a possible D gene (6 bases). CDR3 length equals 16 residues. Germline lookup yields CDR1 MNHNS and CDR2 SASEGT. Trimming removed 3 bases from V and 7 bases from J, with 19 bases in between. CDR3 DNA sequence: TGTGCCAGCAGTGATATACTCGGGGGCGCGAGGCAGCCCCAGCATTTT. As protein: CASSDILGGARQPQHF.

CDR3 loop: CASGLGPSGTSTDTQYF. For the CDR3, the DNA is TGTGCTAGTGGTCTGGGCCCTAGCGGCACTAGCACAGATACGCAGTATTTT. The genes are TRBV12-5 and TRBJ2-3, with 7 bases that match TRBD2. Germline trimming cut 5 bases from V and 0 bases from J; bases unmatched to any gene: 11. This CDR3 is built from 17 residues. The germline CDR1 and CDR2 sequences are LGHNT and FRNRAP. Complete variable domain (other parts from reference TRBV12-5 and TRBJ2-3): DARVTQTPRHKVTEMGQEVTMRCQPILGHNTVFWYRQTMMQGLELLAYFRNRAPLDDSGMPKDRFSAEMPDATLATLKIQPSEPRDSAVYFCASGLGPSGTSTDTQYFGPGTRLTVL.

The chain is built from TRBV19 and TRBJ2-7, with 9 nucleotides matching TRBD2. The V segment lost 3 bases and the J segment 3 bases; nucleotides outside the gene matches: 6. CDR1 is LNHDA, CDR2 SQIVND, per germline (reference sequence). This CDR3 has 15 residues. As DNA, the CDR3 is TGTGCCAGTAGTATCCGAGGAGCGGGGGGCTACGAGCAGTACTTC. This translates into CASSIRGAGGYEQYF.

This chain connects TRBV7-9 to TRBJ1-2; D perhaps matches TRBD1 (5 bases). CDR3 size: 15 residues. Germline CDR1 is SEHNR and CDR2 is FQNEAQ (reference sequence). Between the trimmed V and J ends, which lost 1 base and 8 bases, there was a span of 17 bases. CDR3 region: CASSLGTSWFGGYTF. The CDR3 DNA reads TGTGCCAGCAGCTTAGGGACATCATGGTTTGGAGGCTACACCTTC.

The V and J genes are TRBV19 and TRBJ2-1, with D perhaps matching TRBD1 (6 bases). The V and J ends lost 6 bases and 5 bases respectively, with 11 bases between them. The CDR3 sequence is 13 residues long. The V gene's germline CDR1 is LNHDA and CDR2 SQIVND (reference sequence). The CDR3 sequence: CASSWTANNEQFF. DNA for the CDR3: TGTGCCAGTAGCTGGACAGCAAACAATGAGCAGTTCTTC.

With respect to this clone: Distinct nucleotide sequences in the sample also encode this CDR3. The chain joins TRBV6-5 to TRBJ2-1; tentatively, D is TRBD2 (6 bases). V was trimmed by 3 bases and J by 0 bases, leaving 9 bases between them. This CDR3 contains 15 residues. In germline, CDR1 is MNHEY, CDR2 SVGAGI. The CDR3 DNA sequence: TGTGCCAGCAGTTATACGGGGGTCTCCTACAATGAGCAGTTCTTC. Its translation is CASSYTGVSYNEQFF.

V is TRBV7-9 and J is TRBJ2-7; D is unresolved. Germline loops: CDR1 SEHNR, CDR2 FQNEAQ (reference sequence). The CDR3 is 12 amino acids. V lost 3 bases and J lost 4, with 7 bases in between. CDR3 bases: TGTGCCAGCAGCTTCACAGATTACGAGCAGTACTTC. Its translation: CASSFTDYEQYF.

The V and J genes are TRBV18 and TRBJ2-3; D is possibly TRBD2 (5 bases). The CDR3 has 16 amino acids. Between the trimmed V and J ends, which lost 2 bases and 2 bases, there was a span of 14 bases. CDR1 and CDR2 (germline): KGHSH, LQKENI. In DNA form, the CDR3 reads TGTGCCAGCTCACCAAGGTTCGGAGGAACCACAGATACGCAGTATTTT. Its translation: CASSPRFGGTTDTQYF. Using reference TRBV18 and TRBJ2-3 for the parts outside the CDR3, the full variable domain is NAGVMQNPRHLVRRRGQEARLRCSPMKGHSHVYWYRQLPEEGLKFMVYLQKENIIDESGMPKERFSAEFPKEGPSILRIQQVVRGDSAAYFCASSPRFGGTTDTQYFGPGTRLTVL.

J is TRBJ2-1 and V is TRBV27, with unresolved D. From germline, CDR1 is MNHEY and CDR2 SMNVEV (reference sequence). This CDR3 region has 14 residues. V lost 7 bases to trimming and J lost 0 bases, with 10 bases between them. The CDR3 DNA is TGTGCCAGCAAGGGTGTGAGCTCCTACAATGAGCAGTTCTTC. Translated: CASKGVSSYNEQFF.

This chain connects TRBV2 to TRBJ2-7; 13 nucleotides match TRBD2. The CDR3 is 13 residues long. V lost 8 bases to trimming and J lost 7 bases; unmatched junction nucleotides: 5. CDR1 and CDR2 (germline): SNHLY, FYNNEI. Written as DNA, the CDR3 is TGTGCCAGCGTGGGACTAGCGGGGTGGGAGCAGTACTTC. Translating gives CASVGLAGWEQYF.

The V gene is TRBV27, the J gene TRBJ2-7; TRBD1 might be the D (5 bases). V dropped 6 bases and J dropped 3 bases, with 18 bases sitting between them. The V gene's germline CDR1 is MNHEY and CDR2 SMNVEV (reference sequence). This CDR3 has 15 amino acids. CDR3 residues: CASRSLQGILYEQYF. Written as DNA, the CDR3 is TGTGCCAGCAGATCCCTGCAGGGAATCCTCTACGAGCAGTACTTC.